This T cell receptor beta chain was profiled in a study of blood T cells in healthy people across ages. Overall study results and limits: Age showed a roughly linear inverse relationship with TCR beta diversity per million T cells. Considered underestimates were the diversity estimates obtained from one million T cells. Nothing was known about donor CMV status, and this possibly confounded expanded clonotype changes.

This clonotype was seen a handful of times. Its antigen remains unidentified. The use of a sample-barcoded 5' primer and a J-beta primer mix characterized a second PCR of roughly 6 to 11 cycles. Every sample gave at least 3 million paired-end reads containing CDR3. TCRdb ran MiXCR on the 5' RACE reads and lists one entry per CDR3 protein. The sample includes over 1,500,000 distinct CDR3 sequences, just under 50% of them seen just once. The sample comprised blood. The source of this sequence is a woman aged 40 to 55 in good health.

CDR3 sequence: CASDYSGDGYNEQFF. In DNA form, the CDR3 reads TGTGCCAGCGACTACAGCGGGGATGGTTACAATGAGCAGTTCTTC. This sequence joins TRBV25-1 and TRBJ2-1; 7 positions match TRBD2. CDR1 MGHDK and CDR2 SYGVNS come from the germline V gene. CDR3 length: 15 amino acids. Germline trimming cut 8 bases from V and 4 bases from J; bases unmatched to any gene: 11.